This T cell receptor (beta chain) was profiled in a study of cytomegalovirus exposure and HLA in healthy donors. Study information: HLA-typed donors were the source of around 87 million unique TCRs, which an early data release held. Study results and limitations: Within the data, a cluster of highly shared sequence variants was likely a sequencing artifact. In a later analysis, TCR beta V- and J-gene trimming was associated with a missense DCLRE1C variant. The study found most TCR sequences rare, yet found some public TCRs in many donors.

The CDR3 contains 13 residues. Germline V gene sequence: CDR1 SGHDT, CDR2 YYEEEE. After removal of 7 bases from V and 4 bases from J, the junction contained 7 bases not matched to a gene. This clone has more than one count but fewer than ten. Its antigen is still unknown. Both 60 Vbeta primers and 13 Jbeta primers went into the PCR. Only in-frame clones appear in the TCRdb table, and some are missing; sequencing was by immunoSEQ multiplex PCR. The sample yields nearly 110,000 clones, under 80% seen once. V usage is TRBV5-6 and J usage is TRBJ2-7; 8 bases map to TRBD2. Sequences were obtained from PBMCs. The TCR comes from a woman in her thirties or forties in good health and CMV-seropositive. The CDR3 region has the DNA TGTGCCAGCGGCCCGGGGGGGAGGTACGAGCAGTACTTC. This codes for CASGPGGRYEQYF.